The following is a T cell receptor beta chain sequence with its context. Its antigen is currently unknown. This record belongs to a study of T cell repertoires in cytomegalovirus infection. Across the study: TCR beta signatures that were public indicated CMV infection and matching HLA type. Study conclusions and caveats: HLA-C-restricted CMV clonotypes gave the most frequent clonotype in two of eight donors. CMV carriers with the relevant HLA were identified by cumulative public TCR beta family frequency.

A single record per CDR3 protein comes from TCRdb applying MiXCR to the reads. Among 80,000 or so distinct CDR3 sequences listed, 35% to 45% were seen once. This CDR3 comprises 11 residues. Germline V CDR1 and CDR2: MNHEY, SMNVEV (reference sequence). V gave up 8 bases and J gave up 6 bases, with 7 bases separating them. The material was CD8+ T cells from cultured PBMCs, obtained from culture after CMV antigen stimulation. The chain uses TRBV27 and TRBJ2-2; D remains ambiguous. The receptor was derived from a human donor in good health (CMV status not recorded). Some clones in this sample may be carry-over from other donors' samples. In nucleotides, the CDR3 is TGTGCCAGCCGTTCTTCCGGGGAGCTGTTTTTT. Its translation: CASRSSGELFF.